Listed below are T cell receptor beta chains from one sample, sequenced in a study of early T cells in non-severe SARS-CoV-2 infection. A single record per CDR3 protein comes from TCRdb applying MiXCR to the 5' RACE reads. The table records 45,000 to 55,000 distinct CDR3 sequences, roughly 6.5% of them present only once. Sample: whole blood. The receptors here all came from an adult who was a healthcare worker with PCR-confirmed SARS-CoV-2 infection or an uninfected control (not recorded which). Both conserved end residues are part of each CDR3. The D gene is left open where the match is weak. Only some rows state a clone size, as once, few, many or a class for expanded clones.

d_call	cdr3_length	clone_size	v_call	j_call	cdr3_aa	cdr3_nt
TRBD1	14	-	TRBV24-1	TRBJ2-1	CATSRQGSEREQFF	TGTGCCACCAGTCGACAGGGTTCTGAAAGAGAGCAGTTCTTC
-	15	few	TRBV7-6	TRBJ2-7	CASSLGSGGDYEQYF	TGTGCCAGCAGCTTAGGTTCAGGGGGGGACTACGAGCAGTACTTC
-	13	-	TRBV6-1	TRBJ2-7	CASSVNRRYEQYF	TGTGCCAGCAGTGTGAACAGGCGCTACGAGCAGTACTTC
-	15	many	TRBV7-2	TRBJ2-7	CASSLDYRSSYEQYF	TGTGCCAGCAGCTTAGACTATCGCAGCTCCTACGAGCAGTACTTC
-	14	few	TRBV24-1	TRBJ2-3	CATSEGFSTDTQYF	TGTGCCACCAGTGAGGGCTTTAGCACAGATACGCAGTATTTT
-	14	few	TRBV5-1	TRBJ1-1	CASSLVGYDTEAFF	TGCGCCAGCAGCTTGGTAGGGTACGACACTGAAGCTTTCTTT
TRBD1	14	-	TRBV6-5	TRBJ1-6	CASSRDRRDSPLHF	TGTGCCAGCAGTAGGGACAGGCGAGATTCACCCCTCCACTTT
-	14	many	TRBV19	TRBJ2-7	CASTSGDGSYEQYF	TGTGCCAGTACGTCCGGGGACGGCTCCTACGAGCAGTACTTC
TRBD2	17	many	TRBV4-1	TRBJ2-1	CASSQDRPSGEYNEQFF	TGCGCCAGCAGCCAAGATCGGCCCAGCGGGGAATACAATGAGCAGTTCTTC
-	16	many	TRBV11-3	TRBJ2-1	CASSLGSTSSYNEQFF	TGTGCCAGCAGCTTGGGCAGCACGAGCTCCTACAATGAGCAGTTCTTC
TRBD1	14	many	TRBV6-2/TRBV6-3	TRBJ1-5	CASSRDRGNQPQHF	TGTGCCAGCAGTAGAGACAGGGGCAATCAGCCCCAGCATTTT
-	13	-	TRBV12-3/TRBV12-4	TRBJ2-5	CASSLAGRETQYF	TGTGCCAGCAGCCTCGCGGGGAGGGAGACCCAGTACTTC
-	14	few	TRBV5-1	TRBJ1-1	CASSLAAGRGEAFF	TGCGCCAGCAGCTTGGCCGCGGGGCGTGGGGAAGCTTTCTTT
-	13	many	TRBV7-2	TRBJ2-3	CASSLVLADTQYF	TGTGCCAGCAGCTTAGTGCTGGCAGATACGCAGTATTTT
TRBD1	17	few	TRBV6-2/TRBV6-3	TRBJ1-5	CASSGQGAFLNNQPQHF	TGTGCCAGCAGCGGACAGGGGGCCTTCCTTAATAATCAGCCCCAGCATTTT
-	14	many	TRBV12-3/TRBV12-4	TRBJ1-2	CASSKTPDRYGYTF	TGTGCCAGCAGTAAGACTCCGGATCGATATGGCTACACCTTC
-	18	-	TRBV28	TRBJ1-4	CTSSLWSLRTRGEEKLFF	TGTACCAGCAGTTTATGGAGTCTCAGGACCCGAGGGGAGGAAAAACTGTTTTTT
-	15	many	TRBV7-8	TRBJ2-3	CASSLAGGRTDTQYF	TGTGCCAGCAGCTTAGCGGGGGGCCGCACAGATACGCAGTATTTT
-	14	many	TRBV5-4	TRBJ1-2	CASSLGGGSYGYTF	TGTGCCAGCAGCTTGGGCGGCGGGAGTTATGGCTACACCTTC
TRBD1	13	-	TRBV7-2	TRBJ2-7	CASSWDRAYEQYF	TGTGCCAGCAGTTGGGACAGGGCCTACGAGCAGTACTTC
-	15	few	TRBV6-2/TRBV6-3	TRBJ1-1	CASSYTRAGNTEAFF	TGTGCCAGCAGTTACACCCGCGCAGGTAACACTGAAGCTTTCTTT
-	15	many	TRBV5-6	TRBJ1-5	CASSLYGAGNQPQHF	TGTGCCAGCAGCTTGTATGGGGCGGGCAATCAGCCCCAGCATTTT